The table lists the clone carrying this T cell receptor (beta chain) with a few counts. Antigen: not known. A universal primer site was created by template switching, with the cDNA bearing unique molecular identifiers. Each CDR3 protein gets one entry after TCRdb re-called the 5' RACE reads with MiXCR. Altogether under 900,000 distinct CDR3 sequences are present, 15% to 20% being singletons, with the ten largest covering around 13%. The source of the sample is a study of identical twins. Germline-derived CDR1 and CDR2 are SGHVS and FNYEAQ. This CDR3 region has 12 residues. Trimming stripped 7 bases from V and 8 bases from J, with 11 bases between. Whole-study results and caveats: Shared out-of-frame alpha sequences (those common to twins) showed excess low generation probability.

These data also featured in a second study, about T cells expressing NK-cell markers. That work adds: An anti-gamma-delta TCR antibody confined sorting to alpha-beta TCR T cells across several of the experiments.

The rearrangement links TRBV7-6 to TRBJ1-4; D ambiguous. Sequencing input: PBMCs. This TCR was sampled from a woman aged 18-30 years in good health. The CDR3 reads CASTASGEKLFF. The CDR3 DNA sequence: TGTGCCAGCACGGCCTCGGGGGAAAAACTGTTTTTT.